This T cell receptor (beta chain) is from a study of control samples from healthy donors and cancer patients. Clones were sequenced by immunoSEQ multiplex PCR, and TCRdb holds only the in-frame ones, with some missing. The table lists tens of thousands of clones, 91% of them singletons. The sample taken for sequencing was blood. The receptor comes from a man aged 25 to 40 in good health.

The CDR3 spells CASSLGGAFYYEQYF. CDR3 DNA: TGTGCCAGCAGCTTGGGTGGGGCGTTCTACTACGAGCAGTACTTC. The V call is TRBV5-5, the J call TRBJ2-7; TRBD1 might be the D (5 bases). The V end lost 0 bases, the J end lost 3 bases, and 13 bases lay between the germline ends. Per the germline V gene, CDR1 is SGHKS and CDR2 is YYEKEE (reference sequence). This CDR3 is 15 amino acids long.